The 22 T cell receptor beta chains reported below all come from one sample, sequenced in a study of cytomegalovirus exposure and HLA in healthy donors. Use of 60 Vbeta and 13 Jbeta primers characterized the PCR. TCRdb's copy holds only in-frame clones and misses some; the assay was immunoSEQ multiplex PCR. The profile shows approximately 170,000 clones, 76% of them singletons. Sample: PBMCs. The origin of the receptors is a female donor in good health and CMV-seronegative.

This chain connects TRBV28 to TRBJ2-3; no clear D gene. This CDR3 region has 15 residues. Looked up from germline, CDR1 is MDHEN and CDR2 is SYDVKM. Trimming removed 0 bases from V and 0 bases from J, with 7 bases in between. The DNA of the CDR3 is TGTGCCAGCAGTTTATGGTCCGGGAGCACAGATACGCAGTATTTT. It yields the protein CASSLWSGSTDTQYF. Full variable domain (rest looked up from reference TRBV28 and TRBJ2-3): DVKVTQSSRYLVKRTGEKVFLECVQDMDHENMFWYRQDPGLGLRLIYFSYDVKMKEKGDIPEGYSVSREKKERFSLILESASTNQTSMYLCASSLWSGSTDTQYFGPGTRLTVL.

The V call is TRBV7-8, the J call TRBJ2-1; 8 nucleotides align to TRBD1. Trimming cost V 4 bases and J 0 bases; bases outside gene matches: 5. Germline CDR1 reads SGHVS; CDR2 reads FQNEAQ. This CDR3 has 16 amino acids. CDR3 protein: CASSSGQESSYNEQFF. Here the CDR3 DNA reads TGTGCCAGCAGCTCGGGACAGGAGAGCTCCTACAATGAGCAGTTCTTC.

V usage is TRBV29-1 and J usage is TRBJ2-7, with 10 bases aligning to TRBD2. With 7 bases clipped from V and 2 bases from J, the junction kept 20 bases outside the gene matches. Germline V gives CDR1 SQVTM, CDR2 ANQGSEA. This CDR3 contains 18 residues. CDR3 sequence (DNA): TGCAGCGCCCGCGATGCGAGTACGAGAGCGGGAGGGACCTACGAGCAGTACTTC. Translating it yields CSARDASTRAGGTYEQYF.

The chain has TRBV7-6 and TRBJ2-1; 11 nucleotides agree with TRBD2. V lost 6 bases, J lost 7 bases, and 8 bases stayed unmatched. The germline V gene has CDR1 SGHVS and CDR2 FNYEAQ. The CDR3 length is 15 residues. The CDR3 loop is CASSRSGGARNEQFF. CDR3 bases: TGTGCCAGCAGTCGTAGCGGGGGGGCGCGAAATGAGCAGTTCTTC.

The chain carries TRBV28 and TRBJ1-5; tentatively, D is TRBD1 (6 bases). Looked up from germline, CDR1 is MDHEN and CDR2 is SYDVKM. CDR3 length: 15 residues. V was pared by 2 bases and J by 7 bases, with 15 bases between. CDR3 in amino acids: CASSLIRGIVQPQHF. CDR3 DNA sequence: TGTGCCAGCAGTTTAATCAGGGGAATCGTCCAGCCCCAGCATTTT.

The chain has TRBV18 and TRBJ1-3; TRBD1 is a possible D gene (5 bases). The CDR3 is 16 residues long. V dropped 5 bases and J dropped 7 bases, with 21 bases sitting between them. Germline CDR1 and CDR2: KGHSH and LQKENI. The CDR3 protein is CASSTVTRETVNTIYF. For the CDR3, the DNA is TGTGCCAGCTCAACGGTGACGCGTGAGACAGTCAACACCATATATTTT.

This rearrangement joins TRBV4-3 to TRBJ1-2; D remains ambiguous. The CDR3 covers 15 residues. Deletions cut 1 base from V and 0 bases from J, with 9 bases between. The germline CDR1 and CDR2 sequences are LGHNA and YSLEER. The CDR3 region is CASSQGLMANYGYTF. For the CDR3, the DNA is TGCGCCAGCAGCCAAGGTCTAATGGCTAACTATGGCTACACCTTC.

This rearrangement joins TRBV19 to TRBJ1-3; no clear D. The V end was cut by 2 bases, the J end by 0 bases, with 5 bases between. Germline V CDR1 and CDR2: LNHDA, SQIVND (reference sequence). The CDR3 runs 14 residues. In DNA, the CDR3 is TGTGCCAGTAGTATAAAGAGCTCTGGAAACACCATATATTTT. This codes for CASSIKSSGNTIYF.

The V call is TRBV30, the J call TRBJ1-5, with 8 bases fitting TRBD1. The CDR3 contains 14 residues. Per germline, CDR1 GTSNPN and CDR2 SVGIG (reference sequence). V gave up 1 base and J gave up 4 bases; unmatched junction bases: 3. The CDR3 sequence is CAWSGTGWNQPQHF. The CDR3 region has the DNA TGTGCCTGGAGTGGGACAGGGTGGAATCAGCCCCAGCATTTT.

This clone was found a few times. J is TRBJ2-7 and V is TRBV7-3; TRBD2 aligns across 8 bases. V trimming: 5 bases; J trimming: 7 bases; junction bases outside the gene matches: 7. The CDR3 is made up of 13 amino acids. Germline V CDR1 and CDR2: SGHTA, FQGTGA. This CDR3 reads CASSPRRGGEQYF. CDR3 DNA: TGTGCCAGCAGCCCCAGGCGCGGGGGGGAGCAGTACTTC.

J is TRBJ2-5 and V is TRBV6-6; 12 bases fit TRBD2. The J call could be wrong; TRBJ2-7 is a better fit for the DNA end. The CDR3 has 14 residues. Per germline, CDR1 MNHNY and CDR2 SVGAGI (reference sequence). The CDR3 here is CASSPTSGSHEQYF. The CDR3 DNA is TGTGCCAGCAGTCCGACTAGCGGGAGCCACGAGCAGTACTTC.

CDR3 coding DNA: TGTGCCTGGATGGGACAGGGAACAGATACGCAGTATTTT. Translated, it gives CAWMGQGTDTQYF. The rearrangement uses TRBV30 and TRBJ2-3; 9 positions agree with TRBD1. The CDR3 extends over 13 amino acids. J was trimmed by 3 bases and V by 4 bases; bases with no gene match: 2. CDR1 and CDR2 (germline): GTSNPN, SVGIG (reference sequence).

This chain uses TRBV6-5 with TRBJ2-3, with TRBD2 matching 11 bases. The CDR3 totals 15 residues. Per the germline V gene, CDR1 is MNHEY and CDR2 is SVGAGI. The junction had 5 bases not matched to a gene; V was cut back by 6 bases and J by 3 bases. In nucleotides, the CDR3 is TGTGCCAGCAGACCGGGGACTAGCGGAACAGATACGCAGTATTTT. Its protein product is CASRPGTSGTDTQYF.

The table lists this clone with a count of one. This sequence joins TRBV6-1 and TRBJ2-7; the D gene is possibly TRBD2 (7 bases). The V gene lost 3 bases and the J gene lost 0 bases, with 15 bases spanning the gap. The germline V gene encodes CDR1 MNHNS and CDR2 SASEGT. The CDR3 is 16 residues long. CDR3: CASSEGWGGLSYEQYF. The CDR3 DNA reads as TGTGCCAGCAGTGAGGGATGGGGGGGCCTCTCCTACGAGCAGTACTTC.

The chain carries TRBV6-5 and TRBJ2-5; 12 bases fit TRBD2. This CDR3 spans 15 amino acids. Germline lookup yields CDR1 MNHEY and CDR2 SVGAGI. V shed 5 bases, J shed 2 bases, and the junction held 3 bases outside the gene matches. Here the CDR3 DNA reads TGTGCCAGCAGTCTAGCGGGGGGGCCTCAAGAGACCCAGTACTTC. It codes for CASSLAGGPQETQYF.

This clone was seen once. The chain employs TRBV7-3 and TRBJ2-3; a possible D gene is TRBD1 (5 bases). Looked up from germline, CDR1 is SGHTA and CDR2 is FQGTGA. Trimming removed 8 bases from V and 4 bases from J, with 13 bases in between. CDR3 length: 13 residues. In DNA, the CDR3 is TGTGCCAGCGGCCAGGGTATGGCAGATACGCAGTATTTT. It yields the protein CASGQGMADTQYF. The whole variable domain, filled in from reference TRBV7-3 and TRBJ2-3, reads GAGVSQTPSNKVTEKGKYVELRCDPISGHTALYWYRQSLGQGPEFLIYFQGTGAADDSGLPNDRFFAVRPEGSVSTLKIQRTERGDSAVYLCASGQGMADTQYFGPGTRLTVL.

This clone turned up a few times. Mismatch with germline at one junction end may stem from a read error. The V gene is TRBV7-7, the J gene TRBJ1-1, with D hard to call. Germline V gene lookup returns CDR1 SSHAT and CDR2 FNYEAQ (reference sequence). There are 17 residues in the CDR3. This CDR3 is CASSRPVHGGLNTEAFF. CDR3 DNA: TGTGCTAGCAGCCGCCCGGTCCACGGAGGCTTGAACACTGAAGCTTTCTTT.

Written as DNA, the CDR3 is TGTGCCAGCAGTGCAAACCGGGACAACCAAAAACTGTTTTTT. Encoded protein: CASSANRDNQKLFF. This chain connects TRBV28 to TRBJ1-4; weak D call: TRBD1 (6 bases). Germline assignment: CDR1 MDHEN and CDR2 SYDVKM. V was shortened by 5 bases and J by 9 bases, with 16 bases between the two germline ends. CDR3 length equals 14 residues.

The chain combines TRBV5-6 with TRBJ2-7, with D uncertain. This CDR3 is 11 amino acids long. Per the germline V gene, CDR1 is SGHDT and CDR2 is YYEEEE. Trimming pared 4 bases from V and 3 bases from J, leaving 5 bases between. The CDR3 region is CASSAVYEQYF. CDR3 nucleotide sequence: TGTGCCAGCAGCGCAGTCTACGAGCAGTACTTC.

V and J are TRBV7-2 and TRBJ2-5; D may be TRBD2 (5 bases). The CDR3 runs to 11 residues. V dropped 5 bases and J dropped 8 bases, with 9 bases sitting between them. Germline V CDR1 and CDR2: SGHTA, FQGNSA. The CDR3 DNA reads as TGTGCCAGCAGCCGGGGTTTCACCCAGTACTTC. Translation gives CASSRGFTQYF.

The rearrangement joins TRBV6-6 to TRBJ1-1, with a tentative D call TRBD1 (6 bases). The CDR3 has 16 amino acids. Trimming stripped 0 bases from V and 5 bases from J, with 16 bases between. CDR1 and CDR2 (germline): MNHNY, SVGAGI (reference sequence). DNA of the CDR3: TGTGCCAGCAGTTACTCCACAATGGGGGCGGAGACTGAAGCTTTCTTT. Translated, it gives CASSYSTMGAETEAFF.

V is TRBV30 and J is TRBJ1-1; the D is unclear. CDR3 length equals 13 residues. The V end was cut by 3 bases, the J end by 1 base, with 9 bases between. The germline gives CDR1 GTSNPN, CDR2 SVGIG (reference sequence). The CDR3: CAWRVQSNTEAFF. CDR3 sequence (DNA): TGTGCCTGGAGGGTTCAGTCGAACACTGAAGCTTTCTTT.